Listed here is a single T cell receptor (beta chain). There are 12 residues in the CDR3. V gave up 5 bases and J gave up 4 bases, with 7 bases separating them. Germline loops: CDR1 SGHTA, CDR2 FQGNSA. The data belong to a study of cytomegalovirus exposure and HLA in healthy donors. PCR used 60 Vbeta primers and 13 Jbeta primers. Here immunoSEQ multiplex PCR was the method, and the copy in TCRdb shows in-frame clones only, minus some. Among roughly 170,000 clones listed, 76% were seen once. This TCR came from a female donor in good health and CMV-seronegative. The chain combines TRBV7-2 with TRBJ2-3; unclear D gene. The material sequenced was PBMCs. CDR3 DNA sequence: TGTGCCAGCAGCCCCCGGGCAGATACGCAGTATTTT. This translates into CASSPRADTQYF.